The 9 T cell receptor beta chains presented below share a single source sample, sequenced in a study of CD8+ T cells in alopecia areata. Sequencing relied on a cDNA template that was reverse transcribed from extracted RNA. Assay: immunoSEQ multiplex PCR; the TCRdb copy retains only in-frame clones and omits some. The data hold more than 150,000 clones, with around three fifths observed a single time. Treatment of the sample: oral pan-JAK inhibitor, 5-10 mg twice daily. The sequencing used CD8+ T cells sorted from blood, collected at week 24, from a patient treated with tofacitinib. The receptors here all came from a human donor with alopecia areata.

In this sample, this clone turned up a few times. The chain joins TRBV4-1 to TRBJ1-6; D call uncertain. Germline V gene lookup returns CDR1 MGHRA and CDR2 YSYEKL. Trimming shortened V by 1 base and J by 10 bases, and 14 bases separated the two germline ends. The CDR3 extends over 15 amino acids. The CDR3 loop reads CASSQGTPSGSPLHF. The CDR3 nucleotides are TGCGCCAGCAGCCAAGGGACCCCGTCGGGGTCACCCCTCCACTTT.

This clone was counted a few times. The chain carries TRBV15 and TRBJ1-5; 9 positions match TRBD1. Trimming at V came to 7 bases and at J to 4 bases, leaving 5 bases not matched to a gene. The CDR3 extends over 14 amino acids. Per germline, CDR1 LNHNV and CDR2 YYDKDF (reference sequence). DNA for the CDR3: TGTGCCACCAATACGGACAGGGGAAATCAGCCCCAGCATTTT. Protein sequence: CATNTDRGNQPQHF.

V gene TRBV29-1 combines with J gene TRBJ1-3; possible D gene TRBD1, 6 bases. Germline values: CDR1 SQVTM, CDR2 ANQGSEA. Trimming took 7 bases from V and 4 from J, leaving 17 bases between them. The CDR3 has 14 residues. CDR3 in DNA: TGCAGCGCACTTCCAGGGGTATCGGGAAACACCATATATTTT. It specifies CSALPGVSGNTIYF.

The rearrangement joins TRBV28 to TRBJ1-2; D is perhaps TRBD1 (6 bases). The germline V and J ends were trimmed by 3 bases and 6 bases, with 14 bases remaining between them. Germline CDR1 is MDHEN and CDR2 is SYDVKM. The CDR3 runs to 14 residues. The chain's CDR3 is CASSFPNRVDGYTF. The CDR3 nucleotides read TGTGCCAGCAGTTTCCCAAACAGGGTAGATGGCTACACCTTC.

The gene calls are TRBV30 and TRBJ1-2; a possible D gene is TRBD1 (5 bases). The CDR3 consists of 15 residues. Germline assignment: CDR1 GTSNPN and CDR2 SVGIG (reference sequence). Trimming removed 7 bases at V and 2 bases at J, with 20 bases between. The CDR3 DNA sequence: TGTGCCTCTATCGACTACCTGGGGCGGAACTATGGCTACACCTTC. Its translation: CASIDYLGRNYGYTF.

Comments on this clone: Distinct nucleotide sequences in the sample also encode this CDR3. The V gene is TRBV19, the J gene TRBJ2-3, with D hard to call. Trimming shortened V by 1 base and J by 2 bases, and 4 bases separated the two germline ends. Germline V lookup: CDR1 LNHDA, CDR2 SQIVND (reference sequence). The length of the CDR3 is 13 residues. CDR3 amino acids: CASSIVDTDTQYF. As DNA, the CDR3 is TGTGCCAGTAGTATAGTGGACACAGATACGCAGTATTTT.

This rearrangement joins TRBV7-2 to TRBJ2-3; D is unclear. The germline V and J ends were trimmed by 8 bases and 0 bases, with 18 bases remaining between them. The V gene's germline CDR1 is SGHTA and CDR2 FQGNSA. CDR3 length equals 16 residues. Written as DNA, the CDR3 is TGTGCCAGCGGGTGGCAGCGCGGTCCGAGCACAGATACGCAGTATTTT. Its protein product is CASGWQRGPSTDTQYF.

This CDR3 reads CSVEIREGTPYGYTF. Written as DNA, the CDR3 is TGCAGCGTTGAGATCAGGGAGGGCACCCCCTATGGCTACACCTTC. J is TRBJ1-2 and V is TRBV29-1; perhaps TRBD1 as D (5 bases). The CDR3 loop spans 15 amino acids. The V end was cut by 3 bases, the J end by 4 bases, with 18 bases between. Per germline, CDR1 SQVTM and CDR2 ANQGSEA.

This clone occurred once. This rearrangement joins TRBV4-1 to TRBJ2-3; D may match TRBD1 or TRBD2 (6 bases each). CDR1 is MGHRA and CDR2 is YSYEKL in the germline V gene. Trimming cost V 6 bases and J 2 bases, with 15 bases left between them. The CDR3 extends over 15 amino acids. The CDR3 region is CASREEGVLTDTQYF. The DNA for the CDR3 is TGCGCCAGCAGAGAGGAGGGGGTTCTCACAGATACGCAGTATTTT.